This T cell receptor (beta chain) was identified during a study of lymphopenia after photon versus proton radiotherapy. The study, taken as a whole, reports: Post-nadir diversity loss with photons came from oligoclonal expansion, particularly CD8+ Temra cells. Photon-treated patients lost naive T cells and TCR diversity; proton-treated stayed stable. Only patients who died were analyzed for survival; proton advantage is unproven.

This table comes from immunoSEQ multiplex PCR, and its TCRdb copy is limited to in-frame clones, with some not included. The repertoire holds about 50,000 clones, with around 90% as singletons. CDR1 is SGHTA, CDR2 FQGNSA, per germline. This CDR3 spans 18 amino acids. Trimming removed 0 bases at V and 1 base at J, with 17 bases between. Worth noting for this clone: Antigen specificity is unknown.

The chain joins TRBV7-2 to TRBJ2-3; D is perhaps TRBD2 (5 bases). The receptor comes from a woman in her thirties or forties with cholangiocarcinoma. The specimen was peripheral blood, collected from a patient treated with photon-based radiotherapy. CDR3 loop: CASSLAVDWLSGTDTQYF. The DNA of the CDR3 is TGTGCCAGCAGCTTAGCTGTTGATTGGCTTAGCGGCACAGATACGCAGTATTTT.